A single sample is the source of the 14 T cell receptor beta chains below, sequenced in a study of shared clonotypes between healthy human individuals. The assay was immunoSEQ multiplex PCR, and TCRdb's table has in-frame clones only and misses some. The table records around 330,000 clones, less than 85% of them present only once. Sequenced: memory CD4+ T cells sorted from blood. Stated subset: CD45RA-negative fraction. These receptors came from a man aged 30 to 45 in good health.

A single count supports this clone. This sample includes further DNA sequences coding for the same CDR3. For the CDR3, the DNA is TGTGCCAGCAGTACGCAGAACACCGGGGAGCTGTTTTTT. It translates to CASSTQNTGELFF. J is TRBJ2-2 and V is TRBV5-4, with D uncertain. The V and J ends lost 5 bases and 1 base respectively, with 6 bases between them. This CDR3 region has 13 residues. Germline V gene sequence: CDR1 SGHNT, CDR2 YYREEE (reference sequence).

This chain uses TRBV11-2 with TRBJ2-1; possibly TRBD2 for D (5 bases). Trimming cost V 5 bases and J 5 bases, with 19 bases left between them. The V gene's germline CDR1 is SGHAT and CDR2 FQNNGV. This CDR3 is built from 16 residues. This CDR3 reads CASSPWYGGPHNEQFF. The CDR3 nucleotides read TGTGCCAGCAGCCCCTGGTATGGCGGGCCGCACAATGAGCAGTTCTTC.

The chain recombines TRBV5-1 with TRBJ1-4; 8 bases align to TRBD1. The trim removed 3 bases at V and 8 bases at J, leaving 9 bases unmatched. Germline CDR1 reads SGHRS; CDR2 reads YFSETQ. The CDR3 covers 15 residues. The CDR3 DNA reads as TGCGCCAGCAGCTCAGGGGGCATGGGGAAGGAAAAACTGTTTTTT. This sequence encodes CASSSGGMGKEKLFF.

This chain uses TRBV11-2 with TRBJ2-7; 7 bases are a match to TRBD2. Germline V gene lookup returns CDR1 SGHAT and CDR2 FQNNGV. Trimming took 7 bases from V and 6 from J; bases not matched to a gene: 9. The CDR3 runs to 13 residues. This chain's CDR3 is CASTHKAGLEQYF. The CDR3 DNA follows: TGTGCCAGCACCCACAAAGCGGGGCTCGAGCAGTACTTC.

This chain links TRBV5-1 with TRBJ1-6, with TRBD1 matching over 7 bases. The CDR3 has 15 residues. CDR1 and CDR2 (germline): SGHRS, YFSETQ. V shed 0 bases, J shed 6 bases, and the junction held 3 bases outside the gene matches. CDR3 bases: TGCGCCAGCAGCTTGGGGGACAGAACTAATTCACCCCTCCACTTT. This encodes CASSLGDRTNSPLHF.

CDR3 protein: CASSSSHNLLDTQYF. The CDR3 DNA sequence: TGTGCCAGCAGCTCTTCCCACAACCTCTTAGATACGCAGTATTTT. This chain uses TRBV7-6 with TRBJ2-3; D is undetermined. CDR3 length equals 15 residues. Germline CDR1 SGHVS, CDR2 FNYEAQ. V dropped 4 bases and J dropped 5 bases, with 16 bases sitting between them.

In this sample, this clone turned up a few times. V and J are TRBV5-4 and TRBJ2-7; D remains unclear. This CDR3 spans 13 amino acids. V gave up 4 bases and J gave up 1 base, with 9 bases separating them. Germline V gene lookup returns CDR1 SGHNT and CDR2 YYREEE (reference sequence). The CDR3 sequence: CASSPKGSYEQYF. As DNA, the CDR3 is TGTGCCAGCAGCCCAAAGGGTTCCTACGAGCAGTACTTC.

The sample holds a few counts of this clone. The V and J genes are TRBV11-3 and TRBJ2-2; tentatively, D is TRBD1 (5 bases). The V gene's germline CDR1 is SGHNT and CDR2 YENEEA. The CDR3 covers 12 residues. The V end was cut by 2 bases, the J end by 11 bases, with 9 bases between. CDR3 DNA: TGTGCCAGCAGCTTATCAGACAGTGAGCTGTTTTTT. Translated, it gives CASSLSDSELFF.

The CDR3 region has the DNA TGTGCCAGCAGTTCGGACAGGGGAAATCTTTGCGAGCAGTACTTC. It encodes CASSSDRGNLCEQYF. This chain uses TRBV28 with TRBJ2-7, with 9 bases lining up with TRBD1. Germline V gene data show CDR1 as MDHEN and CDR2 as SYDVKM. V was pared by 4 bases and J by 6 bases, with 10 bases of the junction left unmatched. The CDR3 sequence is 15 residues long.

This CDR3 is CASSEWTSGTDTQYF. The CDR3 coding sequence is TGTGCCAGCAGTGAATGGACTAGCGGCACAGATACGCAGTATTTT. This sequence joins TRBV2 and TRBJ2-3; 9 bases are shared with TRBD2. V lost 2 bases to trimming and J lost 1 base; unmatched junction nucleotides: 1. The CDR3 spans 15 residues. The germline gives CDR1 SNHLY, CDR2 FYNNEI.

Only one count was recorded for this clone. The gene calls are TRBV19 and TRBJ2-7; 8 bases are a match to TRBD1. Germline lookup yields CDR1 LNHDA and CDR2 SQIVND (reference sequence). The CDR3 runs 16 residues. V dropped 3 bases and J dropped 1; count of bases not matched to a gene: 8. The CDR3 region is CASSIGTGTGSYEQYF. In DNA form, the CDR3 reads TGTGCCAGTAGTATCGGGACAGGAACTGGGTCCTACGAGCAGTACTTC.

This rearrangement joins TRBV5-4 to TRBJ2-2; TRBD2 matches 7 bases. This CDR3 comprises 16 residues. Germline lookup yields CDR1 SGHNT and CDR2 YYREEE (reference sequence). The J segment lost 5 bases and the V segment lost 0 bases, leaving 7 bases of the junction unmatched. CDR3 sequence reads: CASSLGWGAGTGELFF. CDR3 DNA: TGTGCCAGCAGCTTGGGTTGGGGAGCGGGAACCGGGGAGCTGTTTTTT.

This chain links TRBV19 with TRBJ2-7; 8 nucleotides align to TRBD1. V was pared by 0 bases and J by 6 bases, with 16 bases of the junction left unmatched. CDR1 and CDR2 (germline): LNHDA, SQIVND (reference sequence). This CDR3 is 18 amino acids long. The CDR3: CASSIEPSRTGLLPEQYF. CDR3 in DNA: TGTGCCAGTAGTATAGAGCCTTCCCGGACAGGGCTCCTTCCCGAGCAGTACTTC.

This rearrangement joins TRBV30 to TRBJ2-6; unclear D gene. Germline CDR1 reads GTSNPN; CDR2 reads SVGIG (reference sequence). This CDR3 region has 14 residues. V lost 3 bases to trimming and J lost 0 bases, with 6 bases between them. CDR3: CAWSVHSGANVLTF. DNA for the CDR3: TGTGCCTGGAGCGTCCACTCTGGGGCCAACGTCCTGACTTTC.